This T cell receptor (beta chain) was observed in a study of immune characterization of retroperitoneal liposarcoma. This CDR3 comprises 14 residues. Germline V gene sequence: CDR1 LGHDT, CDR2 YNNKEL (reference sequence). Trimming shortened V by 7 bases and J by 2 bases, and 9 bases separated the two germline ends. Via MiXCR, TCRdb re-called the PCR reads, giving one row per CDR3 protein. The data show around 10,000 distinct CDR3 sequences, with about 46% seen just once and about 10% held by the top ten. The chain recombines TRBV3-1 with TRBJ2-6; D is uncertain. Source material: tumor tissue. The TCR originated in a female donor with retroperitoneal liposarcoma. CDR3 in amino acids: CASTREAGANVLTF. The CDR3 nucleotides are TGTGCCAGCACCCGCGAAGCTGGGGCCAACGTCCTGACTTTC. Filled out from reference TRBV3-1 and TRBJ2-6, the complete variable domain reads DTAVSQTPKYLVTQMGNDKSIKCEQNLGHDTMYWYKQDSKKFLKIMFSYNNKELIINETVPNRFSPKSPDKAHLNLHINSLELGDSAVYFCASTREAGANVLTFGAGSRLTVL.